Described below is a single TCR beta chain sequence and its context. What it binds is unknown. TCRdb independently ran MiXCR on the 5' RACE reads; one entry per CDR3 protein. The data show about 540,000 distinct CDR3 sequences, 9.5% to 15% seen once. The data stem from a study of CD8 T cells in ankylosing spondylitis. Germline V gene data show CDR1 as SQVTM and CDR2 as ANQGSEA. The CDR3 runs 15 residues. The ends lost 7 bases at V and 4 bases at J; junction bases unmatched: 13. Study observations and caveats: Seemingly characteristic of ankylosing spondylitis blood was a TCR beta motif consisting of about 8 highly homologous variants.

Sequencing was carried out using blood, either unsorted or a sorted T cell fraction (not recorded which). The TCR comes from a male donor with ankylosing spondylitis. V is TRBV29-1 and J is TRBJ2-3; 8 bases map to TRBD1. The CDR3 region is CSGRSGGYPADTQYF. The CDR3, as DNA: TGCAGCGGCCGATCAGGGGGCTACCCCGCAGATACGCAGTATTTT.